These 16 T cell receptor beta chains originate from one sample sequenced in a study of T cells in Graves' hyperthyroidism and ophthalmopathy. Amplified TCR beta CDR3 regions came from RNA transcripts. A first-round RT-PCR of the TCR CDR3 used the HTBI primer set. MiXCR was run by TCRdb on the multiplex PCR reads, yielding one entry per CDR3 protein. The table shows around 580,000 distinct CDR3 sequences, with roughly 17% occurring only once. Sequenced material: blood. All receptors come from a woman younger than 30 with Graves' hyperthyroidism.

Only a few counts were recorded for this clonotype. The rearrangement joins TRBV19 to TRBJ2-3; 9 bases align to TRBD2. The V segment lost 5 bases and the J segment 5 bases; nucleotides outside the gene matches: 8. Germline V gene sequence: CDR1 LNHDA, CDR2 SQIVND (reference sequence). CDR3 size: 15 residues. The DNA for the CDR3 is TGTGCCAGTAGTTCCGGCGGGGGGGCGATAGATACGCAGTATTTT. As protein: CASSSGGGAIDTQYF.

This clonotype was counted only a few times. The chain recombines TRBV4-2 with TRBJ1-1, with no clear D. Germline V lookup: CDR1 LGHNA, CDR2 YNFKEQ. Trimming cost V 2 bases and J 4 bases, with 5 bases left between them. CDR3 length: 12 amino acids. The DNA of the CDR3 is TGTGCCAGCAGCCAACCCGGCACTGAAGCTTTCTTT. This translates into CASSQPGTEAFF.

In this sample, this clonotype turned up a few times. This chain uses TRBV12-3 or TRBV12-4 with TRBJ2-3, with no clear D. V was shortened by 7 bases and J by 2 bases, with 19 bases between the two germline ends. The CDR3 extends over 16 amino acids. In DNA, the CDR3 is TGTGCCAGCATCAATGGCGTTCGACTGCTCACAGATACGCAGTATTTT. This gives the protein CASINGVRLLTDTQYF.

The chain carries TRBV19 and TRBJ1-1, with D unclear. CDR1 and CDR2 (germline): LNHDA, SQIVND (reference sequence). The CDR3 is 13 residues long. Trimming took off 4 bases at V and 2 bases at J, with 8 bases between the two ends. The CDR3 coding sequence is TGTGCCAGTAGTAAGGCCACAAACACTGAAGCTTTCTTT. Its translation: CASSKATNTEAFF.

The chain couples TRBV9 to TRBJ2-3, with D perhaps TRBD1 (6 bases). Trimming removed 0 bases from V and 7 bases from J, with 12 bases in between. The CDR3 totals 14 residues. CDR1 SGDLS and CDR2 YYNGEE come from the germline V gene. The CDR3 DNA reads as TGTGCCAGCAGCGTAGCTGTGGGGGCTAATACGCAGTATTTT. The encoded protein is CASSVAVGANTQYF.

In its sample, this clonotype was seen many times. This chain joins TRBV5-1 and TRBJ2-1; 14 bases match TRBD2. With V trimmed by 4 bases and J by 7 bases, 13 bases remained unmatched. The CDR3 contains 18 residues. Germline CDR1 is SGHRS and CDR2 is YFSETQ. CDR3 residues: CASSGGLAGGFALNEQFF. DNA for the CDR3: TGCGCCAGCAGCGGAGGACTAGCGGGAGGATTTGCATTGAATGAGCAGTTCTTC.

A note on this clonotype: This may come from a read error, since a much larger clone is one base off. The chain is built from TRBV2 and TRBJ1-1, with D hard to call. In germline, CDR1 is SNHLY, CDR2 FYNNEI. The CDR3 is 14 residues long. The CDR3: CASGDFRVSTEASF. Written as DNA, the CDR3 is TGTGCCAGCGGCGATTTCCGGGTGAGCACTGAAGCTTCCTTT.

This clonotype was seen only a few times. V is TRBV27 and J is TRBJ1-1; 7 nucleotides line up with TRBD1. The CDR3 spans 17 residues. Germline V CDR1 and CDR2: MNHEY, SMNVEV (reference sequence). With V trimmed by 1 base and J by 4 bases, 12 bases remained unmatched. The CDR3 DNA reads TGTGCCAGCAGTTTATTGACAGGGAGGGCCTTCCCCACTGAAGCTTTCTTT. The encoded protein is CASSLLTGRAFPTEAFF.

This clonotype was recorded a few times. This chain links TRBV19 with TRBJ2-1; D gene unclear. CDR1 and CDR2 (germline): LNHDA, SQIVND (reference sequence). V was clipped by 1 base and J by 5 bases, with 15 bases between them. The CDR3 has 16 amino acids. CDR3 nucleotides: TGTGCCAGTAGTATAGCGGGTTCGGTTGTCCACAATGAGCAGTTCTTC. This gives the protein CASSIAGSVVHNEQFF.

The J gene is TRBJ2-7, the V gene TRBV6-1; possible D gene TRBD2, 6 bases. V lost 6 bases and J lost 6, with 18 bases in between. Looked up from germline, CDR1 is MNHNS and CDR2 is SASEGT. CDR3 length: 14 residues. For the CDR3, the DNA is TGTGCCAGCAGGGCCAGGGACTTGGGACCCGAGCAGTACTTC. Translated: CASRARDLGPEQYF.

The chain couples TRBV29-1 to TRBJ2-7, with TRBD2 matching over 10 bases. Germline CDR1 is SQVTM and CDR2 is ANQGSEA. There are 13 residues in the CDR3. The V segment lost 6 bases and the J segment 4 bases; nucleotides outside the gene matches: 6. In DNA, the CDR3 is TGCAGCGTATCCAGCGGGGGGGCTTACGAGCAGTACTTC. This translates into CSVSSGGAYEQYF.

This clonotype was detected many times. V gene TRBV28 combines with J gene TRBJ2-7; TRBD2 aligns across 9 bases. Germline V gene sequence: CDR1 MDHEN, CDR2 SYDVKM. The J segment lost 7 bases and the V segment lost 4 bases, leaving 8 bases of the junction unmatched. This CDR3 contains 14 residues. CDR3 in amino acids: CASSSLAGAGEQYF. CDR3 coding DNA: TGTGCCAGCAGTTCCTTAGCGGGAGCGGGGGAGCAGTACTTC.

In its sample, this clonotype was seen once. With a much larger clone just one base away, this may be a read error. The J gene is TRBJ2-1, the V gene TRBV7-9; D possibly corresponds to TRBD2 (5 bases). The CDR3 loop spans 18 amino acids. CDR1 and CDR2 from the germline V gene are SEHNR and FQNEAQ (reference sequence). V was pared by 2 bases and J by 2 bases, with 19 bases between. The CDR3 loop is CASSLPYGAAHAYNEQFF. The DNA for the CDR3 is TGTGCCAGCAGCTTACCTTACGGAGCGGCGCATGCCTACAATGAGCAGTTCTTC.

This chain links TRBV5-1 with TRBJ2-5, with 9 bases matching TRBD1. The germline CDR1 and CDR2 sequences are SGHRS and YFSETQ. This CDR3 is 16 amino acids long. The V and J ends lost 3 bases and 4 bases, in that order; junction bases with no gene match: 10. The CDR3 DNA is TGCGCCAGCAGCTCTCTTACAGGGGGCGGGATAGAGACCCAGTACTTC. Residues: CASSSLTGGGIETQYF. The variable domain in full, completed from reference TRBV5-1 and TRBJ2-5, reads KAGVTQTPRYLIKTRGQQVTLSCSPISGHRSVSWYQQTPGQGLQFLFEYFSETQRNKGNFPGRFSGRQFSNSRSEMNVSTLELGDSALYLCASSSLTGGGIETQYFGPGTRLLVL.

This clonotype was found many times. This rearrangement joins TRBV6-2 or TRBV6-3 to TRBJ1-1; TRBD1 aligns across 7 bases. V shed 5 bases, J shed 8 bases, and the junction held 8 bases outside the gene matches. CDR3 size: 13 residues. The germline V gene encodes CDR1 MNHEY and CDR2 SVGEGT. The CDR3 here is CASSRQGQHEAFF. CDR3 sequence (DNA): TGTGCCAGCAGTCGGCAGGGACAGCACGAAGCTTTCTTT.

The chain links TRBV4-3 to TRBJ1-1, with D uncertain. The CDR3 runs to 13 residues. CDR1 is LGHNA and CDR2 is YSLEER in the germline V gene. V was trimmed by 5 bases and J by 4 bases, leaving 11 bases between them. CDR3 residues: CASSSGSGTEAFF. The CDR3 region has the DNA TGCGCCAGCAGCTCTGGTTCGGGCACTGAAGCTTTCTTT.